This TCR beta chain was sequenced for a study of T-cell memory formation after mild COVID-19. Study at large: TCR clusters were mostly donor specific.

Researchers used 5'RACE with constant-segment primers to make TCR alpha and TCR beta cDNA libraries that carry sample barcodes and UMIs. MiXCR, run by TCRdb on the 5' RACE reads, gives a single entry per CDR3 protein. Of under 250,000 distinct CDR3 sequences listed, 8% to 11% are singletons. With respect to this clonotype: Its antigen is unknown.

Between the trimmed V and J ends, which lost 4 bases and 5 bases, there was a span of 14 bases. The CDR3 is made up of 14 amino acids. From germline, CDR1 is LGHNA and CDR2 YNFKEQ. The study's findings and limits: The authors did not confirm SARS-CoV-2 specificity of second-wave clones peaking day 37. Clones that shrank (day 15 to 85) were balanced CD4/CD8, whereas later expanders leaned CD4+.

The TCR was taken from a man younger than 35 who had mild COVID-19 (a few samples of this study predate the infection). Cell type and time point are not known. This chain uses TRBV4-2 with TRBJ1-2, with a tentative D call TRBD1 (6 bases). The sample taken for sequencing was PBMCs or a T cell subset sorted from them (not recorded which). The DNA of the CDR3 is TGTGCCAGCAGCCCAGGGGCAGGGGAATATGGCTACACCTTC. Translated: CASSPGAGEYGYTF.